This entry describes one T cell receptor (beta chain). The data derive from a study of shared clonotypes between healthy human individuals. The assay was immunoSEQ multiplex PCR, and TCRdb's table has in-frame clones only and misses some. The repertoire has fewer than 400,000 clones, approximately 79% of them found once; the top ten carry about a tenth. A split of CD4+ cells into CD45RA+ naive and CD45RA-negative memory subsets was performed. Sequencing was done on a sample of memory CD4+ T cells sorted from blood. Regarding subset: CD45RA-negative fraction. The sequence came from a man aged 30-40 years in good health.

This CDR3 is CASSQDRSPGTSYNEQFF. In DNA form, the CDR3 reads TGCGCCAGCAGCCAAGATCGATCCCCAGGTACCTCCTACAATGAGCAGTTCTTC. V gene TRBV4-1 combines with J gene TRBJ2-1; D is ambiguous. Per germline, CDR1 MGHRA and CDR2 YSYEKL. V was trimmed by 0 bases and J by 0 bases, leaving 15 bases between them. The CDR3 covers 18 residues.